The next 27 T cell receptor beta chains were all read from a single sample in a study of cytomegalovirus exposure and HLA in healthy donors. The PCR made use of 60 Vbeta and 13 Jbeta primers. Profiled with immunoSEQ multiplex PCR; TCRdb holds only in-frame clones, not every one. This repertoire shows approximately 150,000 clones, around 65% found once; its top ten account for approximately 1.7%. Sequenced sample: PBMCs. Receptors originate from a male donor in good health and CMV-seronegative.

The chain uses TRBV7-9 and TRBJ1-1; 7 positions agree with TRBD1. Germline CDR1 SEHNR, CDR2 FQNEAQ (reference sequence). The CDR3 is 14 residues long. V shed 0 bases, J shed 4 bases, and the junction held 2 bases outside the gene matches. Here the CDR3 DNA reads TGTGCCAGCAGCTTAGCCAGGGGGATCACTGAAGCTTTCTTT. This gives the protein CASSLARGITEAFF.

The CDR3 sequence: CASGRDRAETQYF. In nucleotides, the CDR3 is TGTGCTAGTGGAAGGGACAGGGCGGAGACCCAGTACTTC. The chain joins TRBV12-5 to TRBJ2-5; 9 positions agree with TRBD1. Trimming cost V 6 bases and J 5 bases; bases outside gene matches: 4. Germline CDR1 LGHNT, CDR2 FRNRAP. The CDR3 is 13 residues long. Full variable domain (rest looked up from reference TRBV12-5 and TRBJ2-5): DARVTQTPRHKVTEMGQEVTMRCQPILGHNTVFWYRQTMMQGLELLAYFRNRAPLDDSGMPKDRFSAEMPDATLATLKIQPSEPRDSAVYFCASGRDRAETQYFGPGTRLLVL.

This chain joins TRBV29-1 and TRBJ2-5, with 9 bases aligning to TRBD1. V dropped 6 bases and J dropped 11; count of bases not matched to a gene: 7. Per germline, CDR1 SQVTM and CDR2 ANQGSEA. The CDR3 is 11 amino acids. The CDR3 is CSVQTGGKQYF. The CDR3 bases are TGCAGCGTCCAAACAGGGGGCAAGCAGTACTTC.

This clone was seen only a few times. The CDR3 protein is CASSGAGVEAFF. DNA for the CDR3: TGTGCCAGCAGCGGCGCAGGGGTTGAAGCTTTCTTT. The gene calls are TRBV5-6 and TRBJ1-1; maybe TRBD1 (6 bases). The CDR3 spans 12 residues. The ends were cut back, 4 bases at V and 7 bases at J, with 11 bases in the middle. Germline CDR1 is SGHDT and CDR2 is YYEEEE.

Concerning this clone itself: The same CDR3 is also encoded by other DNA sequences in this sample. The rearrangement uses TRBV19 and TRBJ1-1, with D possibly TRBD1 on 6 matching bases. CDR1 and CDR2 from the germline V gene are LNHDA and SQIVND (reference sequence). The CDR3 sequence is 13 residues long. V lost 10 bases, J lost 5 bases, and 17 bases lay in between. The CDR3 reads CATLRPQGTEAFF. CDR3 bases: TGTGCCACTCTAAGGCCGCAGGGGACTGAAGCTTTCTTT.

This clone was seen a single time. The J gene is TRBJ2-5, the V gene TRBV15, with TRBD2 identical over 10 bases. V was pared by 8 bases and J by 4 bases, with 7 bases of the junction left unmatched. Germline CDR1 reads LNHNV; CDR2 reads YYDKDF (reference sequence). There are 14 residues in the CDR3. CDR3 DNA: TGTGCCACCCGCCGAGCGGGGGGGCGAGAGACCCAGTACTTC. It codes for CATRRAGGRETQYF.

The chain's CDR3 is CASSESGGDTQYF. The CDR3 nucleotides read TGCGCCAGCAGTGAGTCGGGGGGGGATACGCAGTATTTT. This sequence joins TRBV10-1 and TRBJ2-3; 7 positions match TRBD2. This CDR3 is 13 amino acids long. Trimming at V came to 0 bases and at J to 6 bases, leaving 0 bases not matched to a gene. Germline V gene lookup returns CDR1 WNHNN and CDR2 SYGVQD (reference sequence).

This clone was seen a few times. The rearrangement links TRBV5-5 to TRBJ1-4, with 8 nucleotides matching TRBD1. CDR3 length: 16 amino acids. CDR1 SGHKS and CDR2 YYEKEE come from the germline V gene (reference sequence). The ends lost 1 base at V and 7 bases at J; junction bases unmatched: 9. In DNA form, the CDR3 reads TGTGCCAGCAGCTTGAATCCCGGGACAGGCGCTGAAAAACTGTTTTTT. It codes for CASSLNPGTGAEKLFF.

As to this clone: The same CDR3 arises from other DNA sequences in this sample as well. DNA for the CDR3: TGTGCCAGCAGTTTGGTGACAGGGGGGTACGAGCAGTACTTC. Translating gives CASSLVTGGYEQYF. The chain has TRBV28 and TRBJ2-7; TRBD1 agrees at 9 bases. Germline V lookup: CDR1 MDHEN, CDR2 SYDVKM. The V and J ends lost 3 bases and 4 bases, in that order; junction bases with no gene match: 4. This CDR3 has 14 amino acids.

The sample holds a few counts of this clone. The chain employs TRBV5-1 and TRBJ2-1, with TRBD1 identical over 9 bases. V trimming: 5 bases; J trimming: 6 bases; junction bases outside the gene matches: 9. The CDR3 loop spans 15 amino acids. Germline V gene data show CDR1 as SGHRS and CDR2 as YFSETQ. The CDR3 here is CASRTTGQGLNEQFF. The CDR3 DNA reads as TGCGCCAGCAGGACAACGGGACAGGGTCTCAATGAGCAGTTCTTC.

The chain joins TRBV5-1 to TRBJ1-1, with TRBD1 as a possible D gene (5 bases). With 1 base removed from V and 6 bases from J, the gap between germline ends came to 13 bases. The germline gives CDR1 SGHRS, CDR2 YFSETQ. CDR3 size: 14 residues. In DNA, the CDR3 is TGCGCCAGCAGCTTGACGACCGGAGGGGCTGAAGCTTTCTTT. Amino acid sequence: CASSLTTGGAEAFF.

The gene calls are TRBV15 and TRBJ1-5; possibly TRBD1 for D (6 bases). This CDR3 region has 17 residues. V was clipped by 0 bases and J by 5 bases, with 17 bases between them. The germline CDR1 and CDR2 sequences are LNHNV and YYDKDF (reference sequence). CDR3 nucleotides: TGTGCCACCAGCAGAGATTGGGTAAGGGGGGGGGATCAGCCCCAGCATTTT. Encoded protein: CATSRDWVRGGDQPQHF.

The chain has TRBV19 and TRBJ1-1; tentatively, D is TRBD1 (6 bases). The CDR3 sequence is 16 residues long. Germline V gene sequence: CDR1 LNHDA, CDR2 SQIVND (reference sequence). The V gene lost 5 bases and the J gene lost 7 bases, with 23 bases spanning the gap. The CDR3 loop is CASSAPPPGVEFEAFF. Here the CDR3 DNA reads TGTGCCAGTAGTGCCCCGCCCCCAGGGGTCGAATTTGAAGCTTTCTTT.

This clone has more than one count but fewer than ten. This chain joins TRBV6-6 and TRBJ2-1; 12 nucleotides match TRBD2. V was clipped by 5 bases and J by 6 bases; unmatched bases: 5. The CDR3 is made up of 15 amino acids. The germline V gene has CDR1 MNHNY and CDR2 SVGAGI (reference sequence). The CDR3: CASSNLAGGLNEQFF. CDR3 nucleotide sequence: TGTGCCAGCAGTAACCTAGCGGGGGGGCTCAATGAGCAGTTCTTC.

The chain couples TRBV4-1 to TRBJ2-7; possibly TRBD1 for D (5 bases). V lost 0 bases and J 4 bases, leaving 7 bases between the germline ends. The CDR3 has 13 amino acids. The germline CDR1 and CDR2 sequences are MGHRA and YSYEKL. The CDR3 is CASSQDSGYEQYF. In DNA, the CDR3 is TGCGCCAGCAGCCAAGATTCAGGGTACGAGCAGTACTTC.

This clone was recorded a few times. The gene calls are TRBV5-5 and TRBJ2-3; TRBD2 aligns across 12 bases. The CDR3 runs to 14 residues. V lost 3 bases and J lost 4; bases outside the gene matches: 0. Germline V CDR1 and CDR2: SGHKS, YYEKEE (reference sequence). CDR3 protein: CASSSSGGADTQYF. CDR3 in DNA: TGTGCCAGCAGCTCTAGCGGGGGGGCAGATACGCAGTATTTT.

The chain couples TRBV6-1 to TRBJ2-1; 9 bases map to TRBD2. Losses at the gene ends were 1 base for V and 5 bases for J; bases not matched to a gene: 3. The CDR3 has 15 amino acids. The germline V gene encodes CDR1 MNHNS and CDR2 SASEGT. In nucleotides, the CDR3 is TGTGCCAGCAGTGAAGTAGCGGGGGCCAACAATGAGCAGTTCTTC. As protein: CASSEVAGANNEQFF.

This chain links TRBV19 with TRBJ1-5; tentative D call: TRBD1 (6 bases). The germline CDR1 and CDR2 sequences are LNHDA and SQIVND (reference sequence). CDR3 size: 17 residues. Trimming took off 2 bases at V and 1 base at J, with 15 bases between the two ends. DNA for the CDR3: TGTGCCAGTAGTATACCCCCCGGGGGGACAAGCAATCAGCCCCAGCATTTT. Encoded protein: CASSIPPGGTSNQPQHF.

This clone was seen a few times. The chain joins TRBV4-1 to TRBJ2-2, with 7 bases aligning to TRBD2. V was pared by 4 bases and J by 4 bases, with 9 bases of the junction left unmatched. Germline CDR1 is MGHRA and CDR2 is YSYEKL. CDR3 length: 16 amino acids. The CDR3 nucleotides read TGCGCCAGCAGCCGTTTAAGCGGGGCGGGCACCGGGGAGCTGTTTTTT. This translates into CASSRLSGAGTGELFF.

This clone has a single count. The chain's CDR3 is CASSLGSGGDYGYTF. The CDR3 region has the DNA TGTGCCAGCAGCTTAGGATCAGGGGGCGACTATGGCTACACCTTC. This chain joins TRBV7-2 and TRBJ1-2, with 8 bases that match TRBD1. V lost 1 base to trimming and J lost 3 bases; unmatched junction nucleotides: 4. Germline-derived CDR1 and CDR2 are SGHTA and FQGNSA. The CDR3 is 15 amino acids.

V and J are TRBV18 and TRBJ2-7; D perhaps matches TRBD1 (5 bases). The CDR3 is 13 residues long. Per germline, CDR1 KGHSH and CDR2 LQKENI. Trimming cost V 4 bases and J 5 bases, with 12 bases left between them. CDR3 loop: CASSLQGIHEQYF. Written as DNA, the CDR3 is TGTGCCAGCTCACTGCAGGGAATCCACGAGCAGTACTTC.

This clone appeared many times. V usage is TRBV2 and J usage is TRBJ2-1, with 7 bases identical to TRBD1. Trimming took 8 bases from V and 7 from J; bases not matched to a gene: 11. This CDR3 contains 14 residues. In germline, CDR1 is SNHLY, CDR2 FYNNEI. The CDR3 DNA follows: TGTGCCAGCGCGACAGGGTTGGCGCTAAATGAGCAGTTCTTC. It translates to CASATGLALNEQFF.

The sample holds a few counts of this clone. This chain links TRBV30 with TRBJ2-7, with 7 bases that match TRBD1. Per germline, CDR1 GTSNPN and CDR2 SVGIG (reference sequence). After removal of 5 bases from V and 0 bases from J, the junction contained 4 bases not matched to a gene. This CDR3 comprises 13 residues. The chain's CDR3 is CAWARDSSYEQYF. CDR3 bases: TGTGCCTGGGCCCGGGACAGCTCCTACGAGCAGTACTTC.

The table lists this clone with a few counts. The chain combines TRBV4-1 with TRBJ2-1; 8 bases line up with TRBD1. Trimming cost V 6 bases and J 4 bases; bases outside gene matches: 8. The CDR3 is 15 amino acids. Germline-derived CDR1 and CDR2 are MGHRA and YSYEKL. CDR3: CASRILDREYNEQFF. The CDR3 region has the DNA TGCGCCAGCAGAATACTGGACAGGGAATACAATGAGCAGTTCTTC.

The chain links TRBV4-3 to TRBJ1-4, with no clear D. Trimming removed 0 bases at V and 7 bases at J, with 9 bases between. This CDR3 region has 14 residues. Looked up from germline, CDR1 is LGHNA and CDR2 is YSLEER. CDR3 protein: CASSQEAGSEKLFF. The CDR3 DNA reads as TGCGCCAGCAGCCAAGAGGCCGGGAGTGAAAAACTGTTTTTT.

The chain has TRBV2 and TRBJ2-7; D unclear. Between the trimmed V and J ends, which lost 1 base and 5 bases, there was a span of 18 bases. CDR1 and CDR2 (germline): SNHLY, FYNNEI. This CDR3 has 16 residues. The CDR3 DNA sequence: TGTGCCAGCAGTGAAGTTTTGCCTCTCAGTGGGCACGAGCAGTACTTC. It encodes CASSEVLPLSGHEQYF.

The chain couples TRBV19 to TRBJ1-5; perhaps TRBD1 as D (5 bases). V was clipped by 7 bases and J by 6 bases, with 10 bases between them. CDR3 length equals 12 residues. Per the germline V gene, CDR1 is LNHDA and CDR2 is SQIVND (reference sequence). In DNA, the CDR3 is TGTGCCAGTAACCAGGGTGCTCAGCCCCAGCATTTT. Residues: CASNQGAQPQHF. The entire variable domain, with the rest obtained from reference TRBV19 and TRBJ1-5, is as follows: DGGITQSPKYLFRKEGQNVTLSCEQNLNHDAMYWYRQDPGQGLRLIYYSQIVNDFQKGDIAEGYSVSREKKESFPLTVTSAQKNPTAFYLCASNQGAQPQHFGDGTRLSIL.